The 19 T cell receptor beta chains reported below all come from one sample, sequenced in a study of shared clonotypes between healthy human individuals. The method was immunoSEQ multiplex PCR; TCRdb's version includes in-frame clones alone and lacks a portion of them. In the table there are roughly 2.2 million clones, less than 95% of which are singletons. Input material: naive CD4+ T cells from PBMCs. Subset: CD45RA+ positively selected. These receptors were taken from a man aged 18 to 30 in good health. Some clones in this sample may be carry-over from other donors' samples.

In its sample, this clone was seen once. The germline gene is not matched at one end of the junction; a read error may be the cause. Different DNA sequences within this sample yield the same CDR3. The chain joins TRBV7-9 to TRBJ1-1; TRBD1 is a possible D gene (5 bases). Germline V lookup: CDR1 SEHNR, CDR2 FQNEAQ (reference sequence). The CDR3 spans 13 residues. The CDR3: CASSLAAGTEAFF. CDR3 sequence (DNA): TGTGCCAGCAGCCTAGCGGCAGGGACTGAAGCTTTCTTT. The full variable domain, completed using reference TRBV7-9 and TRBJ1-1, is DTGVSQNPRHKITKRGQNVTFRCDPISEHNRLYWYRQTLGQGPEFLTYFQNEAQLEKSRLLSDRFSAERPKGSFSTLEIQRTEQGDSAMYLCASSLAAGTEAFFGQGTRLTVV.

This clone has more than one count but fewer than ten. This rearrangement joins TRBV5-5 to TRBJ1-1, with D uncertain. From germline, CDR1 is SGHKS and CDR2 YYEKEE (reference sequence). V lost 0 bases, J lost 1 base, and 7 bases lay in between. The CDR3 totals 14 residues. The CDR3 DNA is TGTGCCAGCAGCTTGGTATGGAGGAACACTGAAGCTTTCTTT. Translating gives CASSLVWRNTEAFF.

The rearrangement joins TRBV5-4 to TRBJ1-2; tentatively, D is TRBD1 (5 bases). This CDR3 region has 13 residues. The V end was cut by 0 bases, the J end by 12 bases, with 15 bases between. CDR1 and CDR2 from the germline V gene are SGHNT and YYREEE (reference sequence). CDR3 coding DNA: TGTGCCAGCAGCTTGGCTTTCTCCGGGACCCACACCTTC. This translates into CASSLAFSGTHTF.

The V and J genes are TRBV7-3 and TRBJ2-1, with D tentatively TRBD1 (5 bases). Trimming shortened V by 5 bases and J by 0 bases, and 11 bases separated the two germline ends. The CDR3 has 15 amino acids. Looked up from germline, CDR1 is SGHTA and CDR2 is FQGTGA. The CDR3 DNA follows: TGTGCCAGCAGCACCCAGGGCACCTCCTACAATGAGCAGTTCTTC. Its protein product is CASSTQGTSYNEQFF.

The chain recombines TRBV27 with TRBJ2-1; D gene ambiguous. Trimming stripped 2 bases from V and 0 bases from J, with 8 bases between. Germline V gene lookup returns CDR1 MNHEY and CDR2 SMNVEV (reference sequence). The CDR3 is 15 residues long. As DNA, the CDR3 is TGTGCCAGCAGTTTACGTACTCCCTCCTACAATGAGCAGTTCTTC. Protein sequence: CASSLRTPSYNEQFF.

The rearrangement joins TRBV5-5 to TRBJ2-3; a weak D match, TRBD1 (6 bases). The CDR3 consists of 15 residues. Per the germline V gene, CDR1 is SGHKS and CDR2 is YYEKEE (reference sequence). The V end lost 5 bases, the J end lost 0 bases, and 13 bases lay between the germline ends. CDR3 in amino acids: CASRRTAFSTDTQYF. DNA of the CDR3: TGTGCCAGCAGAAGGACAGCCTTTAGCACAGATACGCAGTATTTT.

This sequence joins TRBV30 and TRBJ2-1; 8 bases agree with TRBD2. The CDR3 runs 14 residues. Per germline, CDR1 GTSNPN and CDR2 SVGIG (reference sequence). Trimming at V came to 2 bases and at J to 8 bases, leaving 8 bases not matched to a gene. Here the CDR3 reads CAWSPGGPVYEQFF. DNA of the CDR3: TGTGCCTGGAGTCCGGGAGGGCCAGTTTATGAGCAGTTCTTC.

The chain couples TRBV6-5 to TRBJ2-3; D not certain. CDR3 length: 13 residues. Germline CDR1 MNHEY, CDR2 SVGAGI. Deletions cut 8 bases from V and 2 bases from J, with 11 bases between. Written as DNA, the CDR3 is TGTGCCAGCTCCGGGCGGACCACAGATACGCAGTATTTT. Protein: CASSGRTTDTQYF.

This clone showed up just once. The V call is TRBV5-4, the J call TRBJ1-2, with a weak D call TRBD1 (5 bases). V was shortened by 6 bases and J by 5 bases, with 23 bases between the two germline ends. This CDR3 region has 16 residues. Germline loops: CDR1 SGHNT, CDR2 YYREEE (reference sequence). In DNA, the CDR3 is TGTGCCAGCACCCGTTTGGGAAGGGACCGCCCTTATGGCTACACCTTC. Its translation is CASTRLGRDRPYGYTF.

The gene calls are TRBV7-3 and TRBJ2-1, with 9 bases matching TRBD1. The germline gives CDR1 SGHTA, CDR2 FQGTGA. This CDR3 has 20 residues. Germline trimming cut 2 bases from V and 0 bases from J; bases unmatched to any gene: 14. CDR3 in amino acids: CASSLRATGGAAFSYNEQFF. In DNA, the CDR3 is TGTGCCAGCAGCTTACGGGCGACAGGGGGAGCTGCCTTCTCCTACAATGAGCAGTTCTTC.

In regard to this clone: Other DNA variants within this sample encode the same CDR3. This chain's CDR3 is CASSLDRAGNTIYF. For the CDR3, the DNA is TGTGCCAGCAGCCTGGACAGGGCCGGAAACACCATATATTTT. The chain is built from TRBV7-2 and TRBJ1-3; 8 bases agree with TRBD1. The CDR3 loop spans 14 amino acids. The J segment lost 4 bases and the V segment lost 5 bases, leaving 4 bases of the junction unmatched. The V gene's germline CDR1 is SGHTA and CDR2 FQGNSA.

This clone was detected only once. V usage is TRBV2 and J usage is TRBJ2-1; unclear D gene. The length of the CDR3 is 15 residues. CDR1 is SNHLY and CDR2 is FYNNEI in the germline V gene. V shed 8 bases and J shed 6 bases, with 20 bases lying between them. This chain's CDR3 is CASLLSGGYSNEQFF. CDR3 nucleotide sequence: TGTGCCAGCCTACTCTCGGGCGGATACTCCAATGAGCAGTTCTTC.

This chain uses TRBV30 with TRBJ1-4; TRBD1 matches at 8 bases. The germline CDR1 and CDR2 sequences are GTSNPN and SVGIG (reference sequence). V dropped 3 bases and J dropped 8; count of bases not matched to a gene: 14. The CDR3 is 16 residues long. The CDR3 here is CAWSLGQGGVREKLFF. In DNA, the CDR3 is TGTGCCTGGAGCCTCGGACAGGGTGGGGTGAGAGAAAAACTGTTTTTT.

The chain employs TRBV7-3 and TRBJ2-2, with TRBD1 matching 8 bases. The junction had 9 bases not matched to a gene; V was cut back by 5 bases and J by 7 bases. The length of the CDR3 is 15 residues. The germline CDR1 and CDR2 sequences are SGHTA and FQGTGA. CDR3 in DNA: TGTGCCAGCAGCCTACGGACAGGGAGAGGCGGGGAGCTGTTTTTT. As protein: CASSLRTGRGGELFF.

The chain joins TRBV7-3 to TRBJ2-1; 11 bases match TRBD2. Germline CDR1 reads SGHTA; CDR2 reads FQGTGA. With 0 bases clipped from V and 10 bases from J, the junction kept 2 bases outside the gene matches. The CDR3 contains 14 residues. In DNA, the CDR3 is TGTGCCAGCAGCTTAACACTAGCGGGGGCCGAGCAGTTCTTC. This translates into CASSLTLAGAEQFF. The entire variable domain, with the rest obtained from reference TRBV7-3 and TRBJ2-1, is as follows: GAGVSQTPSNKVTEKGKYVELRCDPISGHTALYWYRQSLGQGPEFLIYFQGTGAADDSGLPNDRFFAVRPEGSVSTLKIQRTERGDSAVYLCASSLTLAGAEQFFGPGTRLTVL.

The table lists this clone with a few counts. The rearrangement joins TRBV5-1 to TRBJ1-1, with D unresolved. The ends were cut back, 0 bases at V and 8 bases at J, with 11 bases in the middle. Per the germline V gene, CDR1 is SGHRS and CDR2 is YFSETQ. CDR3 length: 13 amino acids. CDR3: CASSLDPGSEAFF. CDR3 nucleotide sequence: TGCGCCAGCAGCTTGGATCCGGGATCCGAAGCTTTCTTT.

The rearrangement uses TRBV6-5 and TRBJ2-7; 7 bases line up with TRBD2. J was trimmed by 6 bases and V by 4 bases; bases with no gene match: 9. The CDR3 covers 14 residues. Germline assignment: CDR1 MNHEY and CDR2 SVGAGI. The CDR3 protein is CASSSWAGAGEQYF. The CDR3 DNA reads TGTGCCAGCAGTTCGTGGGCGGGAGCTGGCGAGCAGTACTTC.

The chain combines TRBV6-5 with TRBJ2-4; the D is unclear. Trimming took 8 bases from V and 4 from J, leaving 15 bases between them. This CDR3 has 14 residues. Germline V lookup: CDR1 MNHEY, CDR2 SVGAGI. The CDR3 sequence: CASAEASTKNIQYF. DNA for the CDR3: TGTGCCAGCGCCGAGGCCTCGACAAAAAACATTCAGTACTTC.

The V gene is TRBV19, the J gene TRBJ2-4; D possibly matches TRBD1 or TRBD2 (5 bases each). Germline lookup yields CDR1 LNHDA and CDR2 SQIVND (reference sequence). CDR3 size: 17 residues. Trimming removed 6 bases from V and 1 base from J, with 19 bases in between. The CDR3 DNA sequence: TGTGCCAGTAGGGAACATCGGGGCCCTGGGGCCAAAAACATTCAGTACTTC. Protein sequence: CASREHRGPGAKNIQYF.